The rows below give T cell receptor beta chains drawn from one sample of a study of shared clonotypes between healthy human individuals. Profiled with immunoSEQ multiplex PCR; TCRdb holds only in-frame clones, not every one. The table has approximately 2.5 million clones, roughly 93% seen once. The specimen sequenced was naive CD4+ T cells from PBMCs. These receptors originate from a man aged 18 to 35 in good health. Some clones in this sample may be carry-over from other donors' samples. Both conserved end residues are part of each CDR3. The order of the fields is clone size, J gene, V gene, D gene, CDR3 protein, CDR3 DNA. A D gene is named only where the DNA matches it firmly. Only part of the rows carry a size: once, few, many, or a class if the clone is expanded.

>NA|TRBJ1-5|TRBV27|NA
CASSLISNQPQHF
TGTGCCAGCAGTTTAATTAGCAATCAGCCCCAGCATTTT
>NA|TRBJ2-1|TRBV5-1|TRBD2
CASSSDRKILAGGASYNEQFF
TGCGCCAGCAGCTCCGACAGGAAGATACTAGCGGGAGGCGCCTCTTACAATGAGCAGTTCTTC
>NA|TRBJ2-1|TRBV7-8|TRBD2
CASSSFSGRVLLNYNEQFF
TGTGCCAGCAGCTCCTTTAGCGGGAGGGTACTCTTGAACTACAATGAGCAGTTCTTC
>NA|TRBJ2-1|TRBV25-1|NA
CASSPLDEQFF
TGTGCCAGCAGTCCCCTAGATGAGCAGTTCTTC
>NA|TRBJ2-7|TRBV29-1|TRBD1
CSVGFWDRANSYEQYF
TGCAGCGTGGGGTTTTGGGACAGGGCCAACTCCTACGAGCAGTACTTC
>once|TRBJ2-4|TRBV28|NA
CASSDGQTAKNIQYF
TGTGCCAGCAGTGACGGACAGACAGCCAAAAACATTCAGTACTTC
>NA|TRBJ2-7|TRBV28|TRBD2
CASNIGLRLAGGSEQYF
TGTGCCAGCAACATCGGGCTCAGACTAGCGGGAGGATCCGAGCAGTACTTC
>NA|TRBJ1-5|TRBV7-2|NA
CASSPTPGGLPQHF
TGTGCCAGCAGCCCAACACCGGGGGGTCTACCCCAGCATTTT
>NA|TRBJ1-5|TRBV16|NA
CASSQSVGNLLHF
TGTGCCAGCAGCCAATCGGTAGGGAATTTACTGCATTTT
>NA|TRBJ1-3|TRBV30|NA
CAWSKTSSGNTIYF
TGTGCCTGGAGCAAGACTAGCTCTGGAAACACCATATATTTT
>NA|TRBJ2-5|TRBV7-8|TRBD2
CASSLERRLAGEREETQYF
TGTGCCAGCAGCTTAGAACGAAGACTAGCGGGAGAGCGGGAAGAGACCCAGTACTTC
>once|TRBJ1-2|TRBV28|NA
CASSLAARIYGYTF
TGTGCCAGCAGTTTGGCTGCCAGAATTTATGGCTACACCTTC
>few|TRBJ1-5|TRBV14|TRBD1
CASSRGQGSNQPQHF
TGTGCCAGCAGCCGCGGACAGGGGAGCAATCAGCCCCAGCATTTT
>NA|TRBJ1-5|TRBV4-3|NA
CASSQDVGGNQPQHF
TGCGCCAGCAGCCAGGACGTGGGGGGCAATCAGCCCCAGCATTTT
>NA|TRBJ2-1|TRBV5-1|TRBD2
CASSLSSGSYNEQFF
TGCGCCAGCAGCTTGAGTAGCGGGAGCTACAATGAGCAGTTCTTC
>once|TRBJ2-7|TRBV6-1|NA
CASSEAGWEQYF
TGTGCCAGCAGTGAGGCAGGGTGGGAGCAGTACTTC
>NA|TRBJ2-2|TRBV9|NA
CASSVYRTPNTGELFF
TGTGCCAGCAGCGTATACCGGACACCGAACACCGGGGAGCTGTTTTTT
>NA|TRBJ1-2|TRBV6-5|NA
CASGAATLNGYTF
TGTGCCAGTGGGGCGGCGACTCTGAATGGCTACACCTTC
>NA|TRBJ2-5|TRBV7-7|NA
CASSAGQGIGASGSGKTQYF
TGTGCCAGCAGCGCAGGACAGGGGATAGGGGCTAGCGGGAGCGGAAAGACCCAGTACTTC
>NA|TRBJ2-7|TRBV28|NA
CASSSWGSRLRAEQYF
TGTGCCAGCAGTTCTTGGGGGAGCAGGTTGAGGGCCGAGCAGTACTTC
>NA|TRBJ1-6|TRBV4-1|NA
CASSQPGGPLHF
TGCGCCAGCAGCCAACCGGGAGGTCCGTTACACTTT
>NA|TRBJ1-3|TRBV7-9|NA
CASSSTLSSGNTIYF
TGTGCCAGCAGCTCGACACTGAGCTCTGGAAACACCATATATTTT
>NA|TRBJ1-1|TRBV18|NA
CASSPRLNTEAFF
TGTGCCAGCTCACCAAGGCTGAACACTGAAGCTTTCTTT
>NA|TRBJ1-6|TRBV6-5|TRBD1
CLSNGTAKNSPLHF
TGTTTGAGCAACGGGACAGCAAAAAACTCACCCCTCCACTTT
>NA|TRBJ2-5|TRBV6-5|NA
CASSYVSPETQYF
TGTGCCAGCAGTTACGTCAGCCCGGAGACCCAGTACTTC
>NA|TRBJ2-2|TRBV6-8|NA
CASSLMNTGELFF
TGTGCCAGCAGCCTCATGAACACCGGGGAGCTGTTTTTT
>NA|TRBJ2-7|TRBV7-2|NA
CASSLAELYEQYF
TGTGCCAGCAGCTTAGCGGAGCTATACGAGCAGTACTTC
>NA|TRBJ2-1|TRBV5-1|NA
CASSLGRGDSYNEQFF
TGCGCCAGCAGCTTGGGTCGCGGGGACTCCTACAATGAGCAGTTCTTC
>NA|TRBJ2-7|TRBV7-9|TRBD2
CASSLGAGRVDEQYF
TGTGCCAGCAGCTTAGGTGCAGGGAGGGTCGACGAGCAGTACTTC
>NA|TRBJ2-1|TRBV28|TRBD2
CASSPFASGGNEQFF
TGTGCCAGCAGCCCCTTCGCTAGCGGGGGGAATGAGCAGTTCTTC
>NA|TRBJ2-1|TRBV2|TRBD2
CASRELAGGSNEQFF
TGTGCCAGCCGGGAGCTAGCGGGAGGGAGCAATGAGCAGTTCTTC